Each of the 9 T cell receptor beta chains below was sequenced from the same sample in a study of cytomegalovirus exposure and HLA in healthy donors. The study ran its PCR with 60 Vbeta and 13 Jbeta primers. Assay used: immunoSEQ multiplex PCR; TCRdb lists only in-frame clones, some missing. Here the sample spans 100,000 to 150,000 clones, over 70% being singletons. Source material: PBMCs. Receptor source: a woman between 40 and 55 years old in good health and CMV-seronegative.

This rearrangement joins TRBV5-1 to TRBJ2-3; 8 nucleotides line up with TRBD2. Germline CDR1 reads SGHRS; CDR2 reads YFSETQ. Trimming at V came to 4 bases and at J to 2 bases, leaving 6 bases not matched to a gene. CDR3 length equals 15 residues. CDR3 sequence reads: CASSLSGANTDTQYF. CDR3 sequence (DNA): TGCGCCAGCAGCCTTAGCGGGGCAAACACAGATACGCAGTATTTT.

The V and J genes are TRBV5-6 and TRBJ1-2; D might be TRBD1 (6 bases). Between the trimmed V and J ends, which lost 0 bases and 4 bases, there was a span of 16 bases. The CDR3 is 16 amino acids. In germline, CDR1 is SGHDT, CDR2 YYEEEE. CDR3 loop: CASSLDRAGVGYGYTF. The CDR3, as DNA: TGTGCCAGCAGCTTGGACAGGGCCGGGGTCGGCTATGGCTACACCTTC.

The count of this clone is one. The V and J genes are TRBV6-1 and TRBJ2-7; 9 bases are shared with TRBD1. The CDR3 has 14 residues. V trimming: 6 bases; J trimming: 4 bases; junction bases outside the gene matches: 7. The germline V gene encodes CDR1 MNHNS and CDR2 SASEGT. The CDR3, as DNA: TGTGCCAGCAGGGAGGGGACAGGGAAATACGAGCAGTACTTC. Its translation: CASREGTGKYEQYF.

The V gene is TRBV7-8, the J gene TRBJ2-1, with 9 bases fitting TRBD2. Trimming at V came to 5 bases and at J to 6 bases, leaving 11 bases not matched to a gene. This CDR3 region has 16 residues. CDR1 SGHVS and CDR2 FQNEAQ come from the germline V gene. DNA for the CDR3: TGTGCCAGCAGCCCACCTTTGCGGGAGGGCCCCAATGAGCAGTTCTTC. The encoded protein is CASSPPLREGPNEQFF. The variable domain in full, with the rest retrieved from reference TRBV7-8 and TRBJ2-1, is GAGVSQSPRYKVAKRGQDVALRCDPISGHVSLFWYQQALGQGPEFLTYFQNEAQLDKSGLPSDRFFAERPEGSVSTLKIQRTQQEDSAVYLCASSPPLREGPNEQFFGPGTRLTVL.

This sequence joins TRBV19 and TRBJ2-2; D gene unclear. Germline loops: CDR1 LNHDA, CDR2 SQIVND (reference sequence). The CDR3 sequence is 15 residues long. Trimming took 1 base from V and 3 from J, leaving 9 bases between them. The chain's CDR3 is CASSIGQVDTGELFF. Here the CDR3 DNA reads TGTGCCAGTAGTATAGGGCAGGTGGACACCGGGGAGCTGTTTTTT.

The genes are TRBV7-6 and TRBJ2-4; TRBD1 matches 7 bases. Germline V gene data show CDR1 as SGHVS and CDR2 as FNYEAQ. J lost 12 bases, V lost 4 bases, and 9 bases had no gene match. The CDR3 has 13 amino acids. CDR3 loop: CASSWGQGDSQYF. The CDR3 DNA reads TGTGCCAGCAGCTGGGGTCAGGGGGACAGTCAGTACTTC.

The rearrangement joins TRBV7-3 to TRBJ2-7, with 9 bases fitting TRBD2. CDR1 and CDR2 (germline): SGHTA, FQGTGA. The CDR3 loop spans 15 amino acids. J gave up 7 bases and V 8 bases, and 15 bases lay outside the gene matches. CDR3 in amino acids: CASGDWVAGAREQYF. The CDR3 region has the DNA TGTGCCAGCGGGGACTGGGTAGCGGGAGCTCGGGAGCAGTACTTC. Combining the CDR3 with reference TRBV7-3 and TRBJ2-7 gives the whole variable domain GAGVSQTPSNKVTEKGKYVELRCDPISGHTALYWYRQSLGQGPEFLIYFQGTGAADDSGLPNDRFFAVRPEGSVSTLKIQRTERGDSAVYLCASGDWVAGAREQYFGPGTRLTVT.

A few counts support this clone. The V gene is TRBV5-1, the J gene TRBJ2-7; TRBD1 matches 8 bases. CDR1 and CDR2 (germline): SGHRS, YFSETQ. V lost 4 bases and J lost 6; bases outside the gene matches: 9. This CDR3 has 14 residues. CDR3 loop: CASSASTGVGEQYF. The DNA for the CDR3 is TGCGCCAGCAGCGCCTCGACAGGGGTTGGCGAGCAGTACTTC.

This clone was counted a few times. The V and J genes are TRBV5-1 and TRBJ2-5, with 7 bases that match TRBD1. The germline V gene has CDR1 SGHRS and CDR2 YFSETQ. CDR3 length equals 17 residues. Trimming removed 0 bases from V and 0 bases from J; junction bases left unmatched: 8. The CDR3 reads CASSLAGDSKNQETQYF. In nucleotides, the CDR3 is TGCGCCAGCAGCTTGGCCGGGGACAGCAAAAACCAAGAGACCCAGTACTTC.